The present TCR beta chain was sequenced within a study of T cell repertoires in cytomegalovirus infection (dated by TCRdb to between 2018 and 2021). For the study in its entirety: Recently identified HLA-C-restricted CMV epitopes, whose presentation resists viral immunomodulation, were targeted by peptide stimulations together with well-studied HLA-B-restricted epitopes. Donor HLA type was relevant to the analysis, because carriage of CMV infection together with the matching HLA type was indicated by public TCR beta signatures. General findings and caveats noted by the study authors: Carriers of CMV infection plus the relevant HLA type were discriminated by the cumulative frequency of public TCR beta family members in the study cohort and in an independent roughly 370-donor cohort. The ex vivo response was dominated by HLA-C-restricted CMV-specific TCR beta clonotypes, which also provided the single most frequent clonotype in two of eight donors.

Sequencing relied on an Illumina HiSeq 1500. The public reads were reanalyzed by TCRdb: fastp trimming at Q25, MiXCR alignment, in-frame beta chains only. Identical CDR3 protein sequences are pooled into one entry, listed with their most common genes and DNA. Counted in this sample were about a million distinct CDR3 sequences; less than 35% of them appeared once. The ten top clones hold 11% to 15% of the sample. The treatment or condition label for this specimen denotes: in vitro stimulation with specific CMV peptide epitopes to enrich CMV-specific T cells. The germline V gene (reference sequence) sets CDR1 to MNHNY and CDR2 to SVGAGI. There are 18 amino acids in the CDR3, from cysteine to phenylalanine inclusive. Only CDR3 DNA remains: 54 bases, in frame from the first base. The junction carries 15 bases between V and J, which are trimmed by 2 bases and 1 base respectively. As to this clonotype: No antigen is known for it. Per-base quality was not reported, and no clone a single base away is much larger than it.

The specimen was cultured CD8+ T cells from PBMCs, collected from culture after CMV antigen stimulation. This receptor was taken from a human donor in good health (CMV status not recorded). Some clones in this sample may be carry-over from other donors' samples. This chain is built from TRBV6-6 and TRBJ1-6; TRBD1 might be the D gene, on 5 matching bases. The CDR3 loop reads CASSYLDPRGSYNSPLHF. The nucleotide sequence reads TGTGCCAGCAGTTACCTGGACCCACGGGGGTCCTATAATTCACCCCTCCACTTT.